This T cell receptor beta chain was documented in a study of response to subunit inactivated influenza vaccine. Study-wide results and caveats: Each seasonal flu vaccination may recruit only limited new T cells, authors suggested.

The germline gives CDR1 DFQATT, CDR2 SNEGSKA (reference sequence). The CDR3 runs to 11 residues. TCRdb redid the calling of the RT-PCR reads with MiXCR, one entry per CDR3 protein. The data hold roughly 630,000 distinct CDR3 sequences, with approximately 14% observed a single time. Turning to this clonotype: Its antigen is currently unknown.

This TCR came from a man aged 50 or older who received an inactivated influenza vaccine. This rearrangement joins TRBV20-1 to TRBJ1-4; 7 bases align to TRBD1. The input for sequencing was PBMCs from blood, taken 14 to 15 days before vaccination. In DNA form, the CDR3 reads TGCAAGGGACAGCTTAATGAAAAACTGTTTTTT. It codes for CKGQLNEKLFF.